This section outlines one T cell receptor beta chain sequence together with its context. As for treatment: some 20 received Ad26.COV2.S at low or high dose, single or two shots; about 5 received placebo; per-sample allocation not given. Day 63 after the first injection of vaccine or placebo was the sampling time. These data come from a study of Ad26.COV2.S vaccination and SARS-CoV-2 variants. At the level of the study: Participants got Ad26.COV2.S intramuscularly, once or twice 56 days apart.

The protocol was immunoSEQ multiplex PCR, while the TCRdb copy is restricted to in-frame clones and leaves out a portion. This table has 350,000 to 450,000 clones, 87% appearing once. The sequences come from peripheral blood, collected in a trial of Ad26.COV2.S vaccine versus placebo. The sequence was collected from a person aged 18-60 years who received the Ad26.COV2.S COVID-19 vaccine or a placebo.

CDR3 sequence (DNA): TGTGCCATCAGTCGGACAGGGGGCGAATTGGATACGCAGTATTTT. It codes for CAISRTGGELDTQYF. The J gene is TRBJ2-3, the V gene TRBV10-3; 11 nucleotides align to TRBD1. The CDR3 is 15 residues long. Germline trimming cut 5 bases from V and 6 bases from J; bases unmatched to any gene: 7. CDR1 is ENHRY and CDR2 is SYGVKD in the germline V gene.